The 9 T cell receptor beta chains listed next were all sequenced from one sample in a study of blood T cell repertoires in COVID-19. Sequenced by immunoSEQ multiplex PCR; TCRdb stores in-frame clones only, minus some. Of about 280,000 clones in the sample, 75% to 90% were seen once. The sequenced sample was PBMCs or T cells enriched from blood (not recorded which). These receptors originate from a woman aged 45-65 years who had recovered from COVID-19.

This chain's CDR3 is CASSRGQYNEQFF. The CDR3 DNA reads TGTGCCAGCAGCCGTGGACAGTACAATGAGCAGTTCTTC. The chain recombines TRBV27 with TRBJ2-1; TRBD1 might be the D (6 bases). The V end was cut by 6 bases, the J end by 4 bases, with 10 bases between. The CDR3 has 13 residues. Per germline, CDR1 MNHEY and CDR2 SMNVEV (reference sequence).

The CDR3: CASSLVRARGAFF. The CDR3 DNA sequence: TGTGCCAGCAGCTTAGTACGGGCTCGGGGAGCTTTCTTT. The chain couples TRBV11-2 to TRBJ1-1; D is unresolved. Germline V gives CDR1 SGHAT, CDR2 FQNNGV. The CDR3 runs to 13 residues. The ends were cut back, 1 base at V and 10 bases at J, with 13 bases in the middle.

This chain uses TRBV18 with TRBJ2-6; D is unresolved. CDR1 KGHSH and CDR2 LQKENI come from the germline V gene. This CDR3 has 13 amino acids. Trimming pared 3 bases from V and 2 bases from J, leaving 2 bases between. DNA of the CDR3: TGTGCCAGCTCACCTACTGGGGCCAACGTCCTGACTTTC. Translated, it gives CASSPTGANVLTF.

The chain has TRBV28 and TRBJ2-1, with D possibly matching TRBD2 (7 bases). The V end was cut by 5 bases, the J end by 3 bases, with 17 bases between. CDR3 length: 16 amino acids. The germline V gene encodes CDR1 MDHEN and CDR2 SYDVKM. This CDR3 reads CASSPSRGGNYNEQFF. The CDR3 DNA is TGTGCCAGCAGTCCCTCAAGGGGGGGGAACTACAATGAGCAGTTCTTC.

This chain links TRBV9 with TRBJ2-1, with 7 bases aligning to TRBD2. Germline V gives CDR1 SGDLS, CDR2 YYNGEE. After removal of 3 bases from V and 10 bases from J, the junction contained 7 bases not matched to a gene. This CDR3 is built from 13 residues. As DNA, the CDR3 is TGTGCCAGCAGCGCCAGACTAGCATACGAGCAGTTCTTC. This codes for CASSARLAYEQFF.

The CDR3 is CSASSDSLLREKLFF. The CDR3 DNA follows: TGCAGTGCTAGTTCGGACAGCCTACTTCGTGAAAAACTGTTTTTT. V and J are TRBV20-1 and TRBJ1-4, with D possibly matching TRBD1 (6 bases). This CDR3 contains 15 residues. Germline values: CDR1 DFQATT, CDR2 SNEGSKA (reference sequence). Trimming cost V 3 bases and J 7 bases, with 18 bases left between them.

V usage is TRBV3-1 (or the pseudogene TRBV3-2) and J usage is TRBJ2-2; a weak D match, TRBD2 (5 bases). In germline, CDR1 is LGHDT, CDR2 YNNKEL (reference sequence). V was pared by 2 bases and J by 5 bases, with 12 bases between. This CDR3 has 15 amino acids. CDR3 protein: CASSQRVRVTGELFF. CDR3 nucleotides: TGTGCCAGCAGCCAAAGGGTGCGGGTTACCGGGGAGCTGTTTTTT.

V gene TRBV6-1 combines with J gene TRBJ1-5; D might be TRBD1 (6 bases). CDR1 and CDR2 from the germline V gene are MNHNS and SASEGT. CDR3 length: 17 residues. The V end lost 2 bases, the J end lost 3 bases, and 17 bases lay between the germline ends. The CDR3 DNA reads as TGTGCCAGCAGTGAAAGGGGGTGGGTACAGGACAATCAGCCCCAGCATTTT. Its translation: CASSERGWVQDNQPQHF.

CDR3 loop: CASEGEHRGLQPQHF. The CDR3, as DNA: TGTGCCAGCGAGGGGGAACACAGGGGGCTTCAGCCCCAGCATTTT. The V call is TRBV25-1, the J call TRBJ1-5; TRBD1 matches 9 bases. The CDR3 loop spans 15 amino acids. From germline, CDR1 is MGHDK and CDR2 SYGVNS. Germline trimming cut 8 bases from V and 6 bases from J; bases unmatched to any gene: 11.